This record covers a single TCR beta chain. Its target is not known. TCRdb's table, derived via immunoSEQ multiplex PCR, lists solely in-frame clones and lacks some. Seen here are about 96,000 clones, just under 95% observed once, and the top ten hold roughly 0.31%. V lost 7 bases and J lost 4, with 19 bases in between. CDR1 and CDR2 from the germline V gene are MDHEN and SYDVKM. The CDR3 runs to 15 residues. These data belong to a study of graft-versus-host responses after intestinal transplantation. Study-level information: Multivisceral, liver-intestinal, or isolated intestinal transplants were performed in recipients. Following induction with anti-thymocyte globulin, all recipients were given tacrolimus and steroids for about three years.

Notes on the study in general: The study associated peak circulating GvH clone levels with early post-transplant HvG declines. Recipient bone marrow held GvH clones, some seen earlier in ileum or blood.

V gene TRBV28 combines with J gene TRBJ2-5; D is perhaps TRBD2 (6 bases). The specimen comprised unstimulated CD4+ T cells sorted from spleen or lymph node cells, sampled before intestinal transplant. The origin of this receptor is a human donor who received an intestinal transplant. The CDR3 loop reads CASTSPSMGGETQYF. DNA for the CDR3: TGTGCCAGCACCTCCCCCAGCATGGGGGGAGAGACCCAGTACTTC. The variable domain in full, with the rest retrieved from reference TRBV28 and TRBJ2-5, is DVKVTQSSRYLVKRTGEKVFLECVQDMDHENMFWYRQDPGLGLRLIYFSYDVKMKEKGDIPEGYSVSREKKERFSLILESASTNQTSMYLCASTSPSMGGETQYFGPGTRLLVL.